This entry describes one T cell receptor beta chain. The antigen is not known. TCRdb's copy holds only in-frame clones and misses some; the assay was immunoSEQ multiplex PCR. The data show under 150,000 clones, with roughly 92% seen just once and approximately 5.4% held by the top ten. The data derive from a study of T cell responses to AZD1222 COVID-19 vaccine. Study details: Second-dose timings of about 4 or about 12 weeks were pooled.

Findings and limits, study-wide: Clonal diversity was possibly underestimated, and the donors were mostly white British, with more females. Researchers took repertoire samples only after the peak T cell response had come. Spike-specific TCRs gained breadth and depth after people received two AZD1222 doses.

CDR3 length equals 14 residues. Losses at the gene ends were 7 bases for V and 7 bases for J; bases not matched to a gene: 6. Germline assignment: CDR1 MNHEY and CDR2 SVGAGI. Material: peripheral blood, obtained on day 0 of AZD1222 vaccination. The chain is built from TRBV6-5 and TRBJ2-1; TRBD2 matches at 11 bases. The clonotype was recovered from an adult in good health. CDR3 DNA sequence: TGTGCCAGCATCGAACTAGCGGGAGATAATGAGCAGTTCTTC. This gives the protein CASIELAGDNEQFF.